The rows below give T cell receptor beta chains drawn from one sample of a study of cytomegalovirus exposure and HLA in healthy donors. Using immunoSEQ multiplex PCR, the repertoire was profiled, and TCRdb retains in-frame clones only, with some absent. The table records about 150,000 clones, 79% of them present only once. Sequencing was done on a sample of PBMCs. All receptors come from a man in his fifties in good health and CMV-seropositive. CDR3s include the opening cysteine and the closing phenylalanine or tryptophan. D genes are given only for firm matches. Size is omitted from some rows. Given values are once, few, many or a class for expanded clones.

V gene	clone size	D gene	J gene	CDR3 protein	CDR3 DNA
TRBV11-1	-	TRBD1	TRBJ2-2	CASSLVRGHTGELFF	TGTGCCAGCAGCTTAGTCAGGGGGCATACCGGGGAGCTGTTTTTT
TRBV6-5	-	TRBD2	TRBJ2-7	CASSSVLAYSYEQYF	TGTGCCAGCAGTTCGGTACTAGCGTATTCCTACGAGCAGTACTTC
TRBV30	few	-	TRBJ2-7	CAWKDDAARGEQYF	TGTGCCTGGAAAGATGATGCAGCCAGGGGCGAGCAGTACTTC
TRBV5-1	-	TRBD1	TRBJ2-5	CASSLGTGQETQYF	TGCGCCAGCAGCTTGGGGACAGGCCAAGAGACCCAGTACTTC
TRBV5-6	-	TRBD2	TRBJ2-5	CASSWGEGGETQYF	TGTGCCAGCAGCTGGGGGGAGGGCGGCGAGACCCAGTACTTC
TRBV5-8	-	TRBD2	TRBJ2-2	CASSTGLTWGTGELFF	TGTGCCAGCAGCACGGGACTAACGTGGGGCACCGGGGAGCTGTTTTTT
TRBV11-3	-	-	TRBJ2-1	CASSSLAVSYNEQFF	TGTGCCAGCAGCTCCTTAGCGGTATCCTACAATGAGCAGTTCTTC
TRBV18	-	-	TRBJ2-1	CASPRLNDEQFF	TGTGCCAGCCCAAGACTTAACGATGAGCAGTTCTTC
TRBV6-5	few	TRBD2	TRBJ2-2	CATGTSGTSGELFF	TGTGCCACCGGGACTAGCGGGACTAGCGGGGAGCTGTTTTTT
TRBV25-1	few	-	TRBJ2-5	CASSDRGREWVETQYF	TGTGCCAGCAGTGATCGAGGCAGGGAATGGGTAGAGACCCAGTACTTC
TRBV2	-	TRBD2	TRBJ2-7	CASSPGLADTEQYF	TGTGCCAGCAGCCCGGGACTAGCGGATACCGAGCAGTACTTC
TRBV14	-	TRBD1	TRBJ2-3	CASSLIYRGATDTQYF	TGTGCCAGCAGCCTCATTTACAGGGGGGCGACAGATACGCAGTATTTT
TRBV5-1	-	-	TRBJ1-1	CASSNEGGLGAEAFF	TGCGCCAGCAGCAACGAGGGTGGTCTTGGGGCTGAAGCTTTCTTT
TRBV9	-	TRBD1	TRBJ2-7	CASSRRDRDTGEQYF	TGTGCCAGCAGCAGACGGGACAGGGATACGGGCGAGCAGTACTTC
TRBV5-1	-	TRBD1	TRBJ2-7	CASSNRQGRGYEQYF	TGCGCCAGCAGCAATCGACAGGGAAGGGGGTACGAGCAGTACTTC
TRBV7-6	-	-	TRBJ2-1	CASSLAAYSSYNEQFF	TGTGCCAGCAGCTTAGCAGCTTATAGCTCCTACAATGAGCAGTTCTTC
TRBV19	-	TRBD2	TRBJ2-1	CASSIDLGQGLTNEQFF	TGTGCCAGTAGTATAGATCTAGGGCAGGGACTAACAAATGAGCAGTTCTTC
TRBV7-8	-	TRBD1	TRBJ2-7	CASSPDRNYEQYF	TGTGCCAGCAGCCCGGACAGGAACTACGAGCAGTACTTC
TRBV7-8	-	-	TRBJ2-1	CASSLALAPYNEQFF	TGTGCCAGCAGCTTAGCGCTAGCCCCCTACAATGAGCAGTTCTTC